Listed below are T cell receptor beta chains from one sample, sequenced in a study of post-analysis software for immune sequencing data. Via MiXCR, TCRdb re-called the PCR reads, giving one row per CDR3 protein. The sample lists roughly 650,000 distinct CDR3 sequences, about 60% occurring once. The sequenced sample consisted of blood. The receptors shown here come from a girl aged 2 to 9 with multiple sclerosis. Each CDR3 is given with its conserved first and last residue. The order of the fields is clone size, J gene, D gene, V gene, CDR3 DNA, CDR3 protein. A D gene is named only where the DNA matches it firmly. The size entry is marked missing in some rows and otherwise reads once, few, many or a size class.

clone size: few; J gene: TRBJ2-3; D gene: TRBD2; V gene: TRBV20-1; CDR3 DNA: TGCAGTGCTCCTTCCCTGACTAGCGGGAGAACAGATACGCAGTATTTT; CDR3 protein: CSAPSLTSGRTDTQYF
clone size: NA; J gene: TRBJ2-1; D gene: TRBD2; V gene: TRBV5-1; CDR3 DNA: TGCGCCAGCAGCTCCCGGGACTACCACAATGAGCAGTTCTTC; CDR3 protein: CASSSRDYHNEQFF
clone size: NA; J gene: TRBJ2-2; D gene: NA; V gene: TRBV12-3/TRBV12-4; CDR3 DNA: TGTGCCAGCAGTCATCGACGGGTTAACACCGGGGAGCTGTTTTTT; CDR3 protein: CASSHRRVNTGELFF
clone size: NA; J gene: TRBJ2-1; D gene: NA; V gene: TRBV6-5; CDR3 DNA: TGTGCCAGCAGTTACTCGCGGGATTACAATGAGCAGTTCTTC; CDR3 protein: CASSYSRDYNEQFF
clone size: NA; J gene: TRBJ2-3; D gene: TRBD2; V gene: TRBV20-1; CDR3 DNA: TGCAGTGTTCCCTGGTCGGGGGAGGGTACAGATACGCAGTATTTT; CDR3 protein: CSVPWSGEGTDTQYF
clone size: few; J gene: TRBJ1-1; D gene: NA; V gene: TRBV6-5; CDR3 DNA: TGTGCCAGCAGTTATTTCACAGGGATGTCGACTGAAGCTTTCTTT; CDR3 protein: CASSYFTGMSTEAFF
clone size: few; J gene: TRBJ2-1; D gene: TRBD2; V gene: TRBV29-1; CDR3 DNA: TGCAGCGTCGGGCGGGAGTCGGGTAATGAGCAGTTCTTC; CDR3 protein: CSVGRESGNEQFF
clone size: NA; J gene: TRBJ2-1; D gene: NA; V gene: TRBV5-5; CDR3 DNA: TGTGCCAGCAGCTTTGGGGTGGGAGAGATGTACAATGAGCAGTTCTTC; CDR3 protein: CASSFGVGEMYNEQFF
clone size: once; J gene: TRBJ1-2; D gene: NA; V gene: TRBV7-9; CDR3 DNA: TGTGCCAGCAGCTTAGTGGGGGAGTCGAACTATGGCTACACCTTC; CDR3 protein: CASSLVGESNYGYTF
clone size: NA; J gene: TRBJ2-3; D gene: NA; V gene: TRBV28; CDR3 DNA: TGTGCCAGCAGTTTATACGTGGGGGTGGACACAGATACGCAGTATTTT; CDR3 protein: CASSLYVGVDTDTQYF
clone size: NA; J gene: TRBJ2-1; D gene: TRBD2; V gene: TRBV5-1; CDR3 DNA: TGCGCCAGCAGCTTCTTTAGCGGGAGTAACTACAATGAGCAGTTCTTC; CDR3 protein: CASSFFSGSNYNEQFF
clone size: few; J gene: TRBJ2-1; D gene: TRBD2; V gene: TRBV29-1; CDR3 DNA: TGCGGCGTAGCCTGGCGGGAGGCTGAGCAGTTCTTC; CDR3 protein: CGVAWREAEQFF
clone size: NA; J gene: TRBJ2-3; D gene: NA; V gene: TRBV7-3; CDR3 DNA: TGTGCCAGCAGCTCCGTCCCGGGACTCGAACAGTATTTT; CDR3 protein: CASSSVPGLEQYF
clone size: few; J gene: TRBJ1-5; D gene: TRBD1; V gene: TRBV20-1; CDR3 DNA: TGCAGTGCTAGTGGGACAGGGGATGAACAGCCCCAGCATTTT; CDR3 protein: CSASGTGDEQPQHF
clone size: NA; J gene: TRBJ1-1; D gene: NA; V gene: TRBV7-9; CDR3 DNA: TGTGCCAGCAGCCCGCCCCTGATGAACACTGAAGCTTTCTTT; CDR3 protein: CASSPPLMNTEAFF
clone size: once; J gene: TRBJ2-7; D gene: TRBD2; V gene: TRBV5-6; CDR3 DNA: TGTGCCAGCAGCTTGGCCGGAGGGCTAGCGGCCTTCTACGAGCAGTACTTC; CDR3 protein: CASSLAGGLAAFYEQYF
clone size: NA; J gene: TRBJ2-6; D gene: NA; V gene: TRBV14; CDR3 DNA: TGTGCCAGCAGCCAAGATATGGGGGCCAACGTCCTGACTTTC; CDR3 protein: CASSQDMGANVLTF
clone size: NA; J gene: TRBJ2-2; D gene: NA; V gene: TRBV5-1; CDR3 DNA: TGCGCCAGCAGACAGGCCGGGGAGCTGTTTTTT; CDR3 protein: CASRQAGELFF
clone size: NA; J gene: TRBJ1-4; D gene: NA; V gene: TRBV5-1; CDR3 DNA: TGCGCCAGCAGCTTGTCGATAGGGGATGAAAAACTGTTTTTT; CDR3 protein: CASSLSIGDEKLFF
clone size: NA; J gene: TRBJ2-4; D gene: TRBD1; V gene: TRBV7-9; CDR3 DNA: TGTGACAGCAGTCCGGGACAGGGGCCTCGAGAGCAGTACTTC; CDR3 protein: CDSSPGQGPREQYF
clone size: NA; J gene: TRBJ2-3; D gene: TRBD2; V gene: TRBV4-3; CDR3 DNA: TGCGCCAGCAGCCAAGGCGCTCTAGCGGGGGGCCTCACAGATACGCAGTATTTT; CDR3 protein: CASSQGALAGGLTDTQYF
clone size: NA; J gene: TRBJ2-7; D gene: TRBD1; V gene: TRBV20-1; CDR3 DNA: TGCAGTGCTAGAGATACGTCTGAGGGACAGGCGCCCTACGAGCAGTACTTC; CDR3 protein: CSARDTSEGQAPYEQYF
clone size: few; J gene: TRBJ2-4; D gene: NA; V gene: TRBV9; CDR3 DNA: TGTGCCAGCAGCGAGGGAGCCAAAAACATTCAGTACTTC; CDR3 protein: CASSEGAKNIQYF
clone size: few; J gene: TRBJ2-3; D gene: TRBD2; V gene: TRBV20-1; CDR3 DNA: TGCAGTGCTGGATCGGGACTAGCGGGAAGGATAGAAAGCACAGATACGCAGTATTTT; CDR3 protein: CSAGSGLAGRIESTDTQYF
clone size: NA; J gene: TRBJ2-4; D gene: TRBD1; V gene: TRBV5-1; CDR3 DNA: TGCGCCAGCAGCGGACGCCGGACAGGGAATGCGAACATTCAGTACTTC; CDR3 protein: CASSGRRTGNANIQYF
clone size: NA; J gene: TRBJ2-7; D gene: TRBD2; V gene: TRBV6-1; CDR3 DNA: TGTGCCAGCAGTGAGAGCGGGGTGGCCTACGAGCAGTACTTC; CDR3 protein: CASSESGVAYEQYF
clone size: NA; J gene: TRBJ2-7; D gene: TRBD2; V gene: TRBV7-6; CDR3 DNA: TGTGCCAGCAGCTCTCCATTAGCGGGCCCCTCCTACGAGCAGTACTTC; CDR3 protein: CASSSPLAGPSYEQYF
clone size: once; J gene: TRBJ2-7; D gene: TRBD1; V gene: TRBV4-1; CDR3 DNA: TGCGCCAGCAGCCAAGTCCGGGACAGGGGGCCAGAGCAGTACTTC; CDR3 protein: CASSQVRDRGPEQYF
clone size: NA; J gene: TRBJ2-1; D gene: TRBD2; V gene: TRBV12-3/TRBV12-4; CDR3 DNA: TGTGCCAGCAGTTTAGTCGGCGGGAGGGGTGGCAATGAGCAGTTCTTC; CDR3 protein: CASSLVGGRGGNEQFF
clone size: NA; J gene: TRBJ1-1; D gene: NA; V gene: TRBV4-1; CDR3 DNA: TGCACCAGCACCCGAGAAGGCAGGGGTAAGGGGACTGAAGCTTTCTTT; CDR3 protein: CTSTREGRGKGTEAFF
clone size: many; J gene: TRBJ1-2; D gene: NA; V gene: TRBV7-2; CDR3 DNA: TGTGCCAGCAGCTTATACAGATATGGCTACACCTTC; CDR3 protein: CASSLYRYGYTF
clone size: few; J gene: TRBJ2-3; D gene: NA; V gene: TRBV2; CDR3 DNA: TGTGCCAGCAAGGTGGGATACACAGATACGCAGTATTTT; CDR3 protein: CASKVGYTDTQYF